A selection of T cell receptor beta chains follows, all from one sample in a study of T cells after yellow fever vaccination. TCRdb redid the calling of the 5' RACE reads with MiXCR, one entry per CDR3 protein. The sample lists about 260,000 distinct CDR3 sequences, approximately 12% occurring once. The sample consisted of CD4+ T cells sorted from PBMCs, taken 45 days after the yellow fever booster vaccination. These receptor sequences come from a man younger than 40 who received the YFV17D yellow fever vaccine. Both conserved end residues are part of each CDR3. A D gene is named only where the DNA matches it firmly. Part of the rows lack a size; the others show once, few, many or a class for expanded clones.

D: TRBD2
V: TRBV12-3/TRBV12-4
size: NA
J: TRBJ2-2
CDR3: CASGRASGTGELFF
DNA: TGTGCCAGCGGGAGGGCTAGCGGGACCGGGGAGCTGTTTTTT

D: TRBD2
V: TRBV5-4
size: few
J: TRBJ2-5
CDR3: CASSIGTNQETQYF
DNA: TGTGCCAGCAGCATCGGGACTAACCAAGAGACCCAGTACTTC

D: NA
V: TRBV18
size: few
J: TRBJ2-4
CDR3: CASAAPSLLTQYF
DNA: TGTGCCAGCGCCGCGCCCTCACTATTGACTCAGTACTTC

D: TRBD2
V: TRBV5-6
size: few
J: TRBJ2-3
CDR3: CVSRGTSTPGTQYF
DNA: TGTGTCAGCAGAGGGACTAGCACCCCGGGGACGCAGTATTTT

D: TRBD1
V: TRBV5-1
size: many
J: TRBJ2-7
CDR3: CASSFDGQGRNEQYF
DNA: TGCGCCAGCAGCTTTGATGGACAGGGAAGAAACGAGCAGTACTTC

D: NA
V: TRBV7-2
size: few
J: TRBJ2-7
CDR3: CASSGDWSSYEQYF
DNA: TGTGCCAGCAGCGGAGACTGGAGCTCCTACGAGCAGTACTTC

D: TRBD2
V: TRBV5-1
size: NA
J: TRBJ2-7
CDR3: CASSDLAGGGYEQYF
DNA: TGCGCCAGCAGCGACCTAGCGGGAGGCGGGTACGAGCAGTACTTC

D: NA
V: TRBV20-1
size: few
J: TRBJ2-5
CDR3: CSARAGARRVETQYF
DNA: TGCAGTGCTAGAGCCGGGGCGAGGAGGGTCGAGACCCAGTACTTC

D: TRBD1
V: TRBV10-3
size: few
J: TRBJ2-3
CDR3: CAISEGGQRRTDTQYF
DNA: TGTGCCATCAGTGAAGGGGGACAGCGGCGCACAGATACGCAGTATTTT

D: TRBD1
V: TRBV29-1
size: many
J: TRBJ2-2
CDR3: CSIRRGQEDTGELFF
DNA: TGCAGCATCAGGCGGGGACAGGAAGACACCGGGGAGCTGTTTTTT

D: TRBD1
V: TRBV5-1
size: NA
J: TRBJ1-2
CDR3: CASSASRQGSSGYTF
DNA: TGCGCCAGCAGCGCAAGTCGACAGGGGTCCTCTGGCTACACCTTC

D: NA
V: TRBV5-1
size: NA
J: TRBJ1-3
CDR3: CASSERAGSSGNTIYF
DNA: TGCGCCAGCAGCGAGAGAGCAGGGAGCTCTGGAAACACCATATATTTT

D: NA
V: TRBV12-3/TRBV12-4
size: few
J: TRBJ1-1
CDR3: CASTEQAGYTEAFF
DNA: TGTGCCAGCACCGAACAGGCGGGATACACTGAAGCTTTCTTT

D: NA
V: TRBV5-1
size: few
J: TRBJ1-1
CDR3: CASSLDVGTRPGAFF
DNA: TGCGCCAGCAGCTTGGACGTCGGGACAAGGCCTGGAGCTTTCTTT

D: TRBD2
V: TRBV7-2
size: few
J: TRBJ2-1
CDR3: CASNQRSGRVYNEQFF
DNA: TGTGCCAGCAACCAACGAAGCGGGAGGGTCTACAATGAGCAGTTCTTC

D: TRBD2
V: TRBV28
size: NA
J: TRBJ2-7
CDR3: CASSSPGLAGVSEQYF
DNA: TGTGCCAGCAGTTCCCCAGGGCTAGCGGGAGTTAGCGAGCAGTACTTC